This entry describes one TCR beta chain. The sample has other DNA sequences that encode this CDR3 too. The run depth of the assay was deep. Profiled with immunoSEQ multiplex PCR; TCRdb holds only in-frame clones, not every one. The table has approximately 2.3 million clones, approximately 93% seen once. Germline V gene lookup returns CDR1 LGHNT and CDR2 FRNRAP. V trimming: 6 bases; J trimming: 7 bases; junction bases outside the gene matches: 4. This CDR3 has 15 residues. This specimen belongs to a study of shared clonotypes between healthy human individuals. Study-level information: A few men and a couple of women, aged 18 to 49, were donors.

Each sample came from a Caucasian adult donor living in Nashville, Tennessee. The authors divided CD4+ cells into CD45RA+ naive and CD45RA-negative memory subsets. The chain recombines TRBV12-5 with TRBJ2-1; 15 bases match TRBD2. This TCR was recovered from a young man in good health. Some clones in this sample may be carry-over from other donors' samples. The source material was naive CD4+ T cells from PBMCs. As to subset: CD45RA+ positively selected. The DNA for the CDR3 is TGTGCTAGTGGCCGCGGACTAGCGGGAGGGAATGAGCAGTTCTTC. Translating gives CASGRGLAGGNEQFF.